One T cell receptor beta chain is described in this entry. Its antigen remains unidentified. MiXCR was run by TCRdb on the PCR reads, yielding one entry per CDR3 protein. This repertoire shows 600,000 to 650,000 distinct CDR3 sequences, about 20% found once; its top ten account for 0.85% to 0.9%. Sorting selected naive CD8 T cells with a CD8+CD4-CCR7+CD45RA+ phenotype. This sample was included in a study of molecular identifiers for immune sequencing clone quantification. Points from the study as a whole: Highly expanded clone sizes could end up underestimated if a barcode were shared by identical TCR molecules.

The length of the CDR3 is 17 residues. V trimming: 1 base; J trimming: 6 bases; junction bases outside the gene matches: 9. Germline CDR1 reads LNHDA; CDR2 reads SQIVND (reference sequence). This sequence was found in a human donor in good health. Some libraries in this study had Jurkat cell RNA spiked in. The chain couples TRBV19 to TRBJ2-1, with TRBD2 matching over 10 bases. Material: naive CD8+ T cells from blood, with Jurkat cell RNA spiked in. The subset was: FACS-sorted CD8+CD4-CCR7+CD45RA+ naive T cells. CDR3 amino acids: CASSIVGLAGVSNEQFF. The CDR3, as DNA: TGTGCCAGTAGTATAGTTGGGCTAGCGGGAGTGTCCAATGAGCAGTTCTTC.